Listed below are T cell receptor beta chains from one sample, sequenced in a study of regulatory T cells in long-lasting Graves disease. TCRdb re-derived calls from the multiplex PCR reads in MiXCR, one entry per CDR3 protein. The profile shows about 330,000 distinct CDR3 sequences, around 15% of them singletons. The same sample was also used in a study of T cells in Graves' hyperthyroidism and ophthalmopathy.

The source material was peripheral blood mononuclear cells (PBMCs), sampled at new diagnosis, from a patient treated with antithyroid drugs. These receptors came from a woman under 30 with Graves disease. The CDR3 runs from the conserved cysteine through the conserved F or W. The order of the fields is J gene, clone size, D gene, V gene, CDR3 protein, CDR3 DNA. D genes are given only for firm matches. Not all rows give a size; the values are once, few, many and, for expanded clones, a class.

>TRBJ1-3|.|.|TRBV19
CASSPHPGTAGNTIYF
TGTGCCAGTAGCCCTCACCCGGGGACGGCTGGAAACACCATATATTTT
>TRBJ2-3|many|.|TRBV5-1
CASSLEGSVDTQYF
TGCGCCAGCAGCTTGGAGGGGAGTGTGGATACGCAGTATTTT
>TRBJ1-1|few|.|TRBV5-1
CASSPFPRDTGRNTEAFF
TGCGCCAGCAGCCCCTTCCCCCGGGACACGGGCAGGAACACTGAAGCTTTCTTT
>TRBJ1-5|.|TRBD1|TRBV19
CASSTPGTGGIQPQHF
TGTGCCAGTAGTACCCCCGGGACAGGGGGAATTCAGCCCCAGCATTTT
>TRBJ2-1|many|TRBD2|TRBV7-3
CASSQRLAGVGEQFF
TGTGCCAGCAGCCAACGACTAGCGGGAGTCGGTGAGCAGTTCTTC
>TRBJ2-1|.|.|TRBV19
CASSKGYEQFF
TGTGCCAGTAGTAAGGGGTATGAGCAGTTCTTC
>TRBJ2-7|few|.|TRBV6-1
CASTFSGEAYEQYF
TGTGCCAGCACCTTTAGCGGAGAGGCCTACGAGCAGTACTTC
>TRBJ1-2|many|.|TRBV28
CASRTGGGFGYTF
TGTGCCAGCAGAACCGGGGGGGGTTTCGGCTACACCTTC
>TRBJ2-2|few|.|TRBV19
CASSQRQANTGELFF
TGTGCCAGTAGTCAACGACAAGCCAACACCGGGGAGCTGTTTTTT
>TRBJ1-4|many|.|TRBV28
CASSSYREEKLFF
TGTGCCAGCAGTTCCTACAGGGAGGAAAAACTGTTTTTT
>TRBJ2-5|many|.|TRBV5-6
CASSLDGGHETQYF
TGTGCCAGCAGCTTGGACGGGGGACATGAGACCCAGTACTTC
>TRBJ1-4|few|.|TRBV25-1
CATLVPSNEKLFF
TGTGCCACCCTGGTACCTTCTAATGAAAAACTGTTTTTT
>TRBJ1-2|few|.|TRBV12-3/TRBV12-4
CASSYSLTETNYGYTF
TGTGCCAGCAGCTACTCGTTGACAGAAACTAACTATGGCTACACCTTC
>TRBJ2-1|few|TRBD2|TRBV7-3
CASSSGLVVNEQFF
TGTGCCAGCAGCTCGGGACTAGTGGTCAATGAGCAGTTCTTC
>TRBJ2-1|.|TRBD2|TRBV11-2
CASRQPSGRDYEQFF
TGTGCCAGCAGACAGCCTAGCGGGAGGGACTATGAGCAGTTCTTC
>TRBJ1-1|many|.|TRBV3-1
CASSQDRRGEAFF
TGTGCCAGCAGCCAAGATCGTAGGGGTGAAGCTTTCTTT
>TRBJ2-7|many|TRBD1|TRBV6-2/TRBV6-3
CASRRGTASEQYF
TGTGCCAGCAGGAGGGGGACAGCCTCCGAGCAGTACTTC
>TRBJ1-5|.|TRBD1|TRBV6-6
CASSYSIQGAPRQPQHF
TGTGCCAGCAGTTACTCGATACAGGGGGCGCCCCGTCAGCCCCAGCATTTT
>TRBJ2-7|many|.|TRBV15
CATSRESPRVRRSYEQYF
TGTGCCACCAGCAGAGAGTCCCCCCGTGTTAGACGCTCCTACGAGCAGTACTTC
>TRBJ2-1|few|.|TRBV9
CASSVGGGNHNEQFF
TGTGCCAGCAGCGTAGGAGGCGGGAACCACAATGAGCAGTTCTTC
>TRBJ1-2|many|TRBD1|TRBV20-1
CSASVDRGPFYGYTF
TGCAGTGCATCCGTCGACAGGGGGCCGTTCTATGGCTACACCTTC
>TRBJ2-3|.|.|TRBV20-1
CSARDPQGSGTDTQYF
TGCAGTGCTAGAGATCCCCAGGGGTCTGGCACAGATACGCAGTATTTT
>TRBJ1-2|many|.|TRBV7-9
CASRSPTASGYTF
TGTGCCAGCAGGAGCCCCACTGCGTCTGGCTACACCTTC
>TRBJ1-1|.|TRBD1|TRBV5-1
CASSSGAGTGSEAFF
TGCGCCAGCAGCTCGGGGGCCGGGACAGGGTCTGAAGCTTTCTTT
>TRBJ2-7|many|TRBD2|TRBV20-1
CSAGSGLALYEQYF
TGCAGTGCTGGATCGGGACTAGCTCTATACGAGCAGTACTTC
>TRBJ2-3|few|TRBD2|TRBV20-1
CSARGSSGSGTDTQYF
TGCAGTGCCCGGGGGTCTAGCGGGAGCGGGACAGATACGCAGTATTTT